Presented here are 23 T cell receptor beta chains from one specimen sequenced in a study of shared clonotypes between healthy human individuals. Profiled with immunoSEQ multiplex PCR; TCRdb holds only in-frame clones, not every one. The table records approximately 1,500,000 clones, 95% to 99% of them present only once. The sequenced material came from naive CD4+ T cells sorted from blood. The subset was: CD45RA+ positively selected. The receptors stem from a man aged 30-40 years in good health.

The chain has TRBV10-1 and TRBJ2-1; no reliable D call. This CDR3 has 15 residues. V was shortened by 3 bases and J by 2 bases, with 11 bases between the two germline ends. Germline assignment: CDR1 WNHNN and CDR2 SYGVQD (reference sequence). The CDR3 region is CASSELVHAYNEQFF. Here the CDR3 DNA reads TGCGCCAGCAGTGAATTAGTTCATGCCTACAATGAGCAGTTCTTC.

V usage is TRBV19 and J usage is TRBJ2-2, with TRBD2 as a possible D gene (5 bases). Germline CDR1 reads LNHDA; CDR2 reads SQIVND (reference sequence). The CDR3 consists of 14 residues. Deletions cut 1 base from V and 8 bases from J, with 11 bases between. The DNA for the CDR3 is TGTGCCAGTAGTATAGTGGCGGGCAGTGGGGAGCTGTTTTTT. It yields the protein CASSIVAGSGELFF.

This clone was picked up one time. The V and J genes are TRBV18 and TRBJ2-3; the D gene is possibly TRBD1 (7 bases). The V end was cut by 3 bases, the J end by 5 bases, with 12 bases between. Germline V gives CDR1 KGHSH, CDR2 LQKENI. This CDR3 contains 14 residues. The DNA for the CDR3 is TGTGCCAGCTCACCCGGAGGGGGCATAGATACGCAGTATTTT. It yields the protein CASSPGGGIDTQYF.

The genes are TRBV15 and TRBJ2-1; 7 bases align to TRBD2. J was trimmed by 6 bases and V by 1 base; bases with no gene match: 9. CDR1 and CDR2 (germline): LNHNV, YYDKDF (reference sequence). This CDR3 is 16 amino acids long. DNA for the CDR3: TGTGCCACCAGCAGAGTTAGCGGGCTTAATGTCAATGAGCAGTTCTTC. This sequence encodes CATSRVSGLNVNEQFF. The full variable domain, completed using reference TRBV15 and TRBJ2-1, is DAMVIQNPRYQVTQFGKPVTLSCSQTLNHNVMYWYQQKSSQAPKLLFHYYDKDFNNEADTPDNFQSRRPNTSFCFLDIRSPGLGDTAMYLCATSRVSGLNVNEQFFGPGTRLTVL.

The chain recombines TRBV30 with TRBJ1-2, with 7 bases identical to TRBD1. CDR1 GTSNPN and CDR2 SVGIG come from the germline V gene (reference sequence). V was pared by 7 bases and J by 7 bases, with 9 bases of the junction left unmatched. This CDR3 has 12 residues. For the CDR3, the DNA is TGTGCCTACCAACAGGGGCCCTTTGGCTACACCTTC. Residues: CAYQQGPFGYTF.

This chain links TRBV11-2 with TRBJ2-2; no firm D call. The CDR3 is made up of 17 amino acids. The germline V gene has CDR1 SGHAT and CDR2 FQNNGV. V lost 2 bases and J lost 4, with 17 bases in between. DNA of the CDR3: TGTGCCAGCAGCTTAAGTGTCTCGGGCCTTGGCACCGGGGAGCTGTTTTTT. This encodes CASSLSVSGLGTGELFF.

V is TRBV27 and J is TRBJ2-7, with 8 bases fitting TRBD1. J lost 1 base, V lost 1 base, and 6 bases had no gene match. Germline V lookup: CDR1 MNHEY, CDR2 SMNVEV (reference sequence). The CDR3 has 16 residues. The CDR3 is CASSLLGQGRSYEQYF. For the CDR3, the DNA is TGTGCCAGCAGTTTATTAGGACAGGGTAGATCCTACGAGCAGTACTTC.

The rearrangement uses TRBV27 and TRBJ1-1; D not certain. Per the germline V gene, CDR1 is MNHEY and CDR2 is SMNVEV (reference sequence). The ends were cut back, 3 bases at V and 3 bases at J, with 11 bases in the middle. The CDR3 extends over 14 amino acids. The CDR3 DNA reads as TGTGCCAGCAGTTTTCAGTGGTCGGACACTGAAGCTTTCTTT. Translation: CASSFQWSDTEAFF.

The genes are TRBV30 and TRBJ1-2; D possibly corresponds to TRBD1 (5 bases). The V and J ends lost 4 bases and 5 bases respectively, with 14 bases between them. Per the germline V gene, CDR1 is GTSNPN and CDR2 is SVGIG (reference sequence). The CDR3 is 13 residues long. CDR3 DNA sequence: TGTGCCTGGACAGGGTCTCAGTGGTATGGCTACACCTTC. Protein: CAWTGSQWYGYTF. Variable domain in full (rest from reference TRBV30 and TRBJ1-2): SQTIHQWPATLVQPVGSPLSLECTVEGTSNPNLYWYRQAAGRGLQLLFYSVGIGQISSEVPQNLSASRPQDRQFILSSKKLLLSDSGFYLCAWTGSQWYGYTFGSGTRLTVV.

The rearrangement joins TRBV27 to TRBJ2-7, with a possible D match to TRBD1 (5 bases). The germline V gene encodes CDR1 MNHEY and CDR2 SMNVEV (reference sequence). The CDR3 is made up of 19 amino acids. The V and J ends lost 6 bases and 3 bases respectively, with 30 bases between them. DNA for the CDR3: TGTGCCAGCAGGCCCACTACAGGCATTACATCCTACCCCTACTACGAGCAGTACTTC. It translates to CASRPTTGITSYPYYEQYF.

The rearrangement links TRBV28 to TRBJ2-4; D uncertain. Trimming removed 5 bases at V and 8 bases at J, with 16 bases between. The germline V gene has CDR1 MDHEN and CDR2 SYDVKM. The CDR3 is made up of 14 amino acids. As DNA, the CDR3 is TGTGCCAGCAGTGGGGTGGTTAAGGGCCACATTCAGTACTTC. This gives the protein CASSGVVKGHIQYF.

J is TRBJ2-1 and V is TRBV4-2, with 14 bases lining up with TRBD2. V dropped 0 bases and J dropped 9; count of bases not matched to a gene: 7. The germline gives CDR1 LGHNA, CDR2 YNFKEQ. This CDR3 is built from 17 residues. The CDR3 coding sequence is TGTGCCAGCAGCCAAGATGGGGGACTAGCGGGAGAATTTGAGCAGTTCTTC. Translation gives CASSQDGGLAGEFEQFF.

This clone is a singleton in its sample. The chain recombines TRBV30 with TRBJ1-1; D is possibly TRBD1 (6 bases). This CDR3 contains 14 residues. V was clipped by 0 bases and J by 0 bases, with 8 bases between them. The germline V gene has CDR1 GTSNPN and CDR2 SVGIG (reference sequence). The CDR3 DNA reads as TGTGCCTGGAGTGTGGGGGGGCTGAACACTGAAGCTTTCTTT. Its translation is CAWSVGGLNTEAFF.

This chain uses TRBV2 with TRBJ2-7; perhaps D is TRBD1 or TRBD2 (6 bases each). The V gene lost 6 bases and the J gene lost 3 bases, with 9 bases spanning the gap. CDR3 size: 12 residues. Germline loops: CDR1 SNHLY, CDR2 FYNNEI. The CDR3: CASRGGNYEQYF. The CDR3 DNA sequence: TGTGCCAGCAGAGGGGGGAACTACGAGCAGTACTTC.

As concerns this clone: Other DNA sequences in this sample translate to the same CDR3. The CDR3 coding sequence is TGTGCCAGCAAAGAGGGGGGCAATCAGCCCCAGCATTTT. It yields the protein CASKEGGNQPQHF. The chain employs TRBV28 and TRBJ1-5; D is perhaps TRBD1 (6 bases). Looked up from germline, CDR1 is MDHEN and CDR2 is SYDVKM. This CDR3 has 13 amino acids. With 7 bases removed from V and 2 bases from J, the gap between germline ends came to 9 bases.

This clone was seen only once. The J gene is TRBJ2-2, the V gene TRBV5-4; TRBD1 agrees at 8 bases. Trimming cost V 5 bases and J 13 bases; bases outside gene matches: 19. Germline V gene data show CDR1 as SGHNT and CDR2 as YYREEE (reference sequence). This CDR3 is built from 16 residues. CDR3 in DNA: TGTGCCAGCAGTCAGAGGACAGGGACCTTCGGGGGAGGGCTGTTTTTT. Translated, it gives CASSQRTGTFGGGLFF.

The rearrangement uses TRBV5-1 and TRBJ1-4, with no clear D. This CDR3 spans 14 amino acids. Germline values: CDR1 SGHRS, CDR2 YFSETQ. Trimming stripped 4 bases from V and 6 bases from J, with 13 bases between. Here the CDR3 DNA reads TGCGCCAGCAGCCTCGGAGTGGTTGATGAAAAACTGTTTTTT. This gives the protein CASSLGVVDEKLFF.

The chain employs TRBV7-3 and TRBJ2-3, with TRBD1 identical over 9 bases. V shed 4 bases and J 2 bases; nucleotides not matched to a gene: 4. The CDR3 loop spans 15 amino acids. Germline loops: CDR1 SGHTA, CDR2 FQGTGA. The CDR3 region has the DNA TGTGCCAGCAGCTCCGGACAGGGGATCACAGATACGCAGTATTTT. As protein: CASSSGQGITDTQYF.

CDR3 in amino acids: CASSVTGVGTDTQYF. The CDR3 DNA is TGTGCCAGCAGCGTAACGGGAGTGGGCACAGATACGCAGTATTTT. The chain joins TRBV9 to TRBJ2-3; D possibly corresponds to TRBD2 (6 bases). Trimming took 1 base from V and 1 from J, leaving 10 bases between them. Germline CDR1 reads SGDLS; CDR2 reads YYNGEE. The CDR3 is 15 amino acids.

The chain employs TRBV5-4 and TRBJ2-3; TRBD1 is a possible D gene (5 bases). V lost 4 bases to trimming and J lost 4 bases, with 10 bases between them. Germline CDR1 reads SGHNT; CDR2 reads YYREEE (reference sequence). The CDR3 length is 13 residues. CDR3 DNA: TGTGCCAGCAGCCCCAGGGAAGCAGATACGCAGTATTTT. Its translation: CASSPREADTQYF.

For this clone: The junction shows a germline mismatch at one end, possibly a read error. The chain recombines TRBV5-1 with TRBJ2-3; weak D call: TRBD1 (6 bases). The CDR3 consists of 15 residues. Germline V lookup: CDR1 SGHRS, CDR2 YFSETQ. The CDR3 loop is CASTLGDRTTDTQYF. In DNA, the CDR3 is TGCGCCAGCACCTTGGGTGACAGGACCACAGATACGCAGTATTTT.

V and J are TRBV7-8 and TRBJ2-7; TRBD1 or TRBD2 may be the D gene (5 bases each). The CDR3 loop spans 15 amino acids. V was trimmed by 1 base and J by 4 bases, leaving 14 bases between them. Germline V lookup: CDR1 SGHVS, CDR2 FQNEAQ. CDR3 in amino acids: CASSLVRDHRYEQYF. The CDR3 DNA reads TGTGCCAGCAGCTTAGTCAGGGACCATCGTTACGAGCAGTACTTC. Full variable domain (outside the CDR3, taken from reference TRBV7-8 and TRBJ2-7): GAGVSQSPRYKVAKRGQDVALRCDPISGHVSLFWYQQALGQGPEFLTYFQNEAQLDKSGLPSDRFFAERPEGSVSTLKIQRTQQEDSAVYLCASSLVRDHRYEQYFGPGTRLTVT.

This rearrangement joins TRBV9 to TRBJ2-1; the match to TRBD2 covers 9 bases. The CDR3 consists of 14 residues. V dropped 0 bases and J dropped 8; count of bases not matched to a gene: 3. CDR1 is SGDLS, CDR2 YYNGEE, per germline. CDR3 bases: TGTGCCAGCAGCGTAGTTAGCGGGAGCGATGAGCAGTTCTTC. It encodes CASSVVSGSDEQFF.